This T cell receptor (beta chain) was identified in a study of T-cell memory formation after mild COVID-19. Regarding the study as a whole: Pre-infection memory contained some responding clones, which suggested that cross-reactive memory had joined. Nothing confirmed that second-wave clones peaking on day 37 were specific for SARS-CoV-2. Contracting CD4+ clones lay largely in CM and EM, with CD8+ ones residing in EMRA.

After 5'RACE with constant-segment primers, TCR alpha and TCR beta cDNA libraries carrying sample barcodes and UMIs were obtained. Each CDR3 protein is one row after TCRdb ran MiXCR on the 5' RACE reads. The sample carries 400,000 to 500,000 distinct CDR3 sequences, about 20% recorded once. CDR3 length: 13 residues. Trimming took 1 base from V and 7 from J, leaving 8 bases between them. This clonotype was counted only a few times. Its antigen remains unknown. J is TRBJ1-5 and V is TRBV12-3 or TRBV12-4; a weak D match, TRBD1 (5 bases). This receptor was identified in a man aged 18-30 years who had mild COVID-19 (a few samples of this study predate the infection). Cell type and time point are not known. Sequencing was done on a sample of PBMCs or a T cell subset sorted from them (not recorded which). This chain's CDR3 is CASSLEGKQPQHF. The CDR3 nucleotides read TGTGCCAGCAGTTTAGAGGGGAAACAGCCCCAGCATTTT.